These 19 T cell receptor beta chains came from one sample sequenced in a study of blood T cell repertoires in COVID-19. Repertoires were generated with immunoSEQ multiplex PCR, while TCRdb's copy carries only in-frame clones and drops some. The top ten clones hold 5.1% of a sample with more than 95,000 clones, roughly nine tenths of them seen once. Sequencing used peripheral blood. All receptors derive from a human donor in a cohort sampled during active COVID-19.

The V gene is TRBV7-2, the J gene TRBJ1-3; maybe TRBD1 (6 bases). Trimming pared 5 bases from V and 3 bases from J, leaving 14 bases between. This CDR3 comprises 15 residues. Germline CDR1 reads SGHTA; CDR2 reads FQGNSA. The CDR3 sequence: CASSPGVMGGNTIYF. As DNA, the CDR3 is TGTGCCAGCAGCCCAGGGGTGATGGGTGGAAACACCATATATTTT. The whole variable domain, filled in from reference TRBV7-2 and TRBJ1-3, reads GAGVSQSPSNKVTEKGKDVELRCDPISGHTALYWYRQSLGQGLEFLIYFQGNSAPDKSGLPSDRFSAERTGGSVSTLTIQRTQQEDSAVYLCASSPGVMGGNTIYFGEGSWLTVV.

The chain carries TRBV19 and TRBJ1-6; D unresolved. CDR1 and CDR2 (germline): LNHDA, SQIVND (reference sequence). The CDR3 extends over 14 amino acids. V was trimmed by 10 bases and J by 6 bases, leaving 16 bases between them. The CDR3 DNA reads TGTGCCACCCAGAGGATTGGTGGTAATTCACCCCTCCACTTT. Residues: CATQRIGGNSPLHF.

The V and J genes are TRBV28 and TRBJ2-7; maybe TRBD2 (5 bases). Germline CDR1 reads MDHEN; CDR2 reads SYDVKM. The CDR3 covers 14 residues. Trimming stripped 7 bases from V and 5 bases from J, with 18 bases between. The CDR3 nucleotides read TGTGCCAGCACCGCGGGCAGTTTCGACCACGAGCAGTACTTC. Translating gives CASTAGSFDHEQYF.

V is TRBV29-1 and J is TRBJ1-1; no reliable D call. V lost 4 bases to trimming and J lost 0 bases, with 15 bases between them. This CDR3 has 15 amino acids. Germline V gene lookup returns CDR1 SQVTM and CDR2 ANQGSEA. DNA for the CDR3: TGCAGCGTTGTAGGAGGTGGCTTGTTGAACACTGAAGCTTTCTTT. Its translation is CSVVGGGLLNTEAFF.

The chain combines TRBV7-2 with TRBJ1-2, with D possibly TRBD1 on 6 matching bases. Germline V gives CDR1 SGHTA, CDR2 FQGNSA. The CDR3 is 18 amino acids. Trimming removed 5 bases at V and 2 bases at J, with 24 bases between. CDR3: CASSPRLREGVSNYGYTF. DNA of the CDR3: TGTGCCAGCAGCCCCCGTTTACGTGAGGGGGTCTCCAACTATGGCTACACCTTC. Filled out from reference TRBV7-2 and TRBJ1-2, the complete variable domain reads GAGVSQSPSNKVTEKGKDVELRCDPISGHTALYWYRQSLGQGLEFLIYFQGNSAPDKSGLPSDRFSAERTGGSVSTLTIQRTQQEDSAVYLCASSPRLREGVSNYGYTFGSGTRLTVV.

V is TRBV11-2 and J is TRBJ2-7, with 13 bases identical to TRBD2. CDR3 length: 17 amino acids. Trimming removed 5 bases from V and 0 bases from J; junction bases left unmatched: 7. Looked up from germline, CDR1 is SGHAT and CDR2 is FQNNGV. The CDR3 region is CASSRPGLAGSSYEQYF. DNA for the CDR3: TGTGCCAGCAGCCGACCGGGACTAGCGGGGAGCTCCTACGAGCAGTACTTC. The variable domain in full, completed from reference TRBV11-2 and TRBJ2-7, reads EAGVAQSPRYKIIEKRQSVAFWCNPISGHATLYWYQQILGQGPKLLIQFQNNGVVDDSQLPKDRFSAERLKGVDSTLKIQPAKLEDSAVYLCASSRPGLAGSSYEQYFGPGTRLTVT.

The rearrangement joins TRBV27 to TRBJ1-4; unclear D gene. Trimming pared 6 bases from V and 6 bases from J, leaving 14 bases between. The CDR3 extends over 14 amino acids. CDR1 MNHEY and CDR2 SMNVEV come from the germline V gene (reference sequence). CDR3 residues: CASRRTGIYEKLFF. DNA for the CDR3: TGTGCCAGCAGAAGGACGGGGATCTATGAAAAACTGTTTTTT.

This chain connects TRBV7-9 to TRBJ1-4; no reliable D call. Germline V CDR1 and CDR2: SEHNR, FQNEAQ (reference sequence). The length of the CDR3 is 13 residues. The V end lost 8 bases, the J end lost 7 bases, and 14 bases lay between the germline ends. This chain's CDR3 is CASPVGLGEKLFF. The CDR3 DNA follows: TGTGCCAGCCCGGTTGGTCTAGGTGAAAAACTGTTTTTT.

The V gene is TRBV28, the J gene TRBJ2-7; perhaps TRBD2 as D (5 bases). The CDR3 is made up of 19 amino acids. V was shortened by 3 bases and J by 2 bases, with 26 bases between the two germline ends. Germline loops: CDR1 MDHEN, CDR2 SYDVKM. CDR3 sequence (DNA): TGTGCCAGCAGTTTTCCCCCGACTATGTCAGCCGTAACTCCCTACGAGCAGTACTTC. Translated, it gives CASSFPPTMSAVTPYEQYF.

For the CDR3, the DNA is TGTGCCACCAGTGGGGGGGACAGGGGGCTTGGAGATACGCAGTATTTT. It specifies CATSGGDRGLGDTQYF. The V and J genes are TRBV24-1 and TRBJ2-3; 12 bases agree with TRBD1. Germline CDR1 KGHDR, CDR2 SFDVKD. Trimming at V came to 5 bases and at J to 5 bases, leaving 7 bases not matched to a gene. The CDR3 spans 16 residues.

The V call is TRBV7-9, the J call TRBJ2-7; 10 nucleotides agree with TRBD1. V dropped 5 bases and J dropped 3; count of bases not matched to a gene: 7. Germline V gene lookup returns CDR1 SEHNR and CDR2 FQNEAQ (reference sequence). CDR3 length: 15 residues. The CDR3, as DNA: TGTGCCAGCAGCCCCCGCGGGACAGGGGACTACGAGCAGTACTTC. Amino acid sequence: CASSPRGTGDYEQYF.

This CDR3 reads CASSSGGGNQPQHF. The CDR3 bases are TGTGCCAGCAGTTCGGGGGGGGGCAATCAGCCCCAGCATTTT. The gene calls are TRBV9 and TRBJ1-5, with D possibly being TRBD1 (5 bases). The CDR3 length is 14 residues. Trimming removed 5 bases from V and 2 bases from J, with 11 bases in between. The germline CDR1 and CDR2 sequences are SGDLS and YYNGEE.

V and J are TRBV2 and TRBJ1-2; 7 bases are a match to TRBD1. The J segment lost 3 bases and the V segment lost 6 bases, leaving 7 bases of the junction unmatched. This CDR3 comprises 14 residues. The germline CDR1 and CDR2 sequences are SNHLY and FYNNEI. The CDR3 spells CASRGDSLYYGYTF. The CDR3 DNA reads TGTGCCAGCAGGGGGGACAGCCTTTACTATGGCTACACCTTC.

This clone appeared a single time. The DNA for the CDR3 is TGTGCCAGCAGTCCCCGGGTGTGGTTTGGAACTGAAGCTTTCTTT. Translation gives CASSPRVWFGTEAFF. The rearrangement joins TRBV27 to TRBJ1-1; D is unclear. The CDR3 is 15 residues long. From germline, CDR1 is MNHEY and CDR2 SMNVEV (reference sequence). Trimming pared 5 bases from V and 5 bases from J, leaving 18 bases between.

The chain is built from TRBV7-2 and TRBJ1-3; D might be TRBD1 (6 bases). With 8 bases removed from V and 0 bases from J, the gap between germline ends came to 11 bases. Looked up from germline, CDR1 is SGHTA and CDR2 is FQGNSA. The CDR3 loop spans 14 amino acids. The CDR3 nucleotides are TGTGCCAGCCTTAGGGACAACTCTGGAAACACCATATATTTT. It encodes CASLRDNSGNTIYF.

This clone was seen a single time. V gene TRBV9 combines with J gene TRBJ2-1, with 13 bases fitting TRBD2. Trimming cost V 0 bases and J 8 bases; bases outside gene matches: 8. The CDR3 has 17 residues. The V gene's germline CDR1 is SGDLS and CDR2 YYNGEE. CDR3 loop: CASSVGTSGRALHEQFF. The CDR3 coding sequence is TGTGCCAGCAGCGTAGGTACTAGCGGGAGGGCCCTCCATGAGCAGTTCTTC.

CDR3 nucleotide sequence: TGTGCCATCAGTTCCCCGACAGGTCCCTACAATGAGCAGTTCTTC. Protein: CAISSPTGPYNEQFF. The J gene is TRBJ2-1, the V gene TRBV10-3; D perhaps matches TRBD1 (6 bases). This CDR3 region has 15 residues. Between the trimmed V and J ends, which lost 5 bases and 2 bases, there was a span of 13 bases. CDR1 and CDR2 (germline): ENHRY, SYGVKD.

This chain connects TRBV12-3 or TRBV12-4 to TRBJ2-7; 7 bases align to TRBD2. The ends lost 5 bases at V and 6 bases at J; junction bases unmatched: 4. This CDR3 is built from 12 residues. The CDR3 DNA sequence: TGTGCCAGCAGTCCGCGGGGGTCCGAGCAGTACTTC. It yields the protein CASSPRGSEQYF.

The genes are TRBV28 and TRBJ2-7; 9 nucleotides match TRBD2. This CDR3 spans 15 amino acids. The ends lost 10 bases at V and 4 bases at J; junction bases unmatched: 14. Germline-derived CDR1 and CDR2 are MDHEN and SYDVKM. DNA for the CDR3: TGTGCCACCCACGTTAGCGGGAGACAGAGTTACGAGCAGTACTTC. It yields the protein CATHVSGRQSYEQYF.